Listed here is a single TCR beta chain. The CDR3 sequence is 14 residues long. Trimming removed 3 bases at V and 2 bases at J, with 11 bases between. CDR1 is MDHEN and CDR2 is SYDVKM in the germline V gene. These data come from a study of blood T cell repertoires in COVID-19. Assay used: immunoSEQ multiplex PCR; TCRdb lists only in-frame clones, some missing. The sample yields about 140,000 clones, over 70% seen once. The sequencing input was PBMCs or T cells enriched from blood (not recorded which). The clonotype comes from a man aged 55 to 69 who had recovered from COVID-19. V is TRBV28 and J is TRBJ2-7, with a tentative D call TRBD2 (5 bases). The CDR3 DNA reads TGTGCCAGCAGTTTTCGCGAGAGGGCCTACGAGCAGTACTTC. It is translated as CASSFRERAYEQYF. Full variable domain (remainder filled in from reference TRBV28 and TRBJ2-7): DVKVTQSSRYLVKRTGEKVFLECVQDMDHENMFWYRQDPGLGLRLIYFSYDVKMKEKGDIPEGYSVSREKKERFSLILESASTNQTSMYLCASSFRERAYEQYFGPGTRLTVT.